The source of this T cell receptor beta chain is a study of T cell changes during pregnancy in multiple sclerosis (dated by TCRdb to about 2019). About the study as a whole: Changes in the T cell repertoire over the course of pregnancy were examined in this study in women with multiple sclerosis.

Looking up the germline V gene yields CDR1 LGHNA and CDR2 YNFKEQ. V trim: 0 bases; J trim: 4 bases; unmatched bases: 9. The CDR3, from cysteine to phenylalanine, totals 16 residues. Only CDR3 DNA is held: 48 bases, read in frame from base 1. The library was generated by the immunoSEQ multiplex PCR assay. Sourced from immuneACCESS, this table was stored by TCRdb with only in-frame sequences that have V and J called. A share of the clones is absent; for the studies checked, an unresolved V gene accounts for under half, and the remainder has no known explanation. In this sample the table shows 75,000 to 100,000 clones, roughly nine tenths of which occur a single time. Approximately 2.2% of the sample is in the top ten clones. As for this clone: The target of this receptor is not known. No base qualities exist here, and no much larger clone lies one base off it.

Recombination joined TRBV4-2 with TRBJ2-7, with TRBD2 matching 7 junction bases. This sequence was found in a female donor in good health, enrolled as a control in a pregnancy study. The material sequenced was peripheral blood, taken after pregnancy. The DNA sequence reads TGTGCCAGCAGCCAAGATCTGGGCGGGAGATCGTACGAGCAGTACTTC. The encoded protein is CASSQDLGGRSYEQYF.